The 28 T cell receptor beta chains given below trace back to one sample, sequenced in a study of shared T cell receptors in the human thymus. Assay: immunoSEQ multiplex PCR; the TCRdb copy retains only in-frame clones and omits some. The sample yields hundreds of thousands of clones, about 90% seen once. The same sample was also studied in work on human thymus T cells.

Sequenced input: thymocytes. Source of these receptors: a boy under three years old with a congenital heart defect.

The rearrangement links TRBV5-1 to TRBJ1-2, with 8 bases matching TRBD1. The CDR3 loop spans 14 amino acids. V lost 4 bases and J lost 3; bases outside the gene matches: 5. Germline CDR1 is SGHRS and CDR2 is YFSETQ. CDR3 nucleotide sequence: TGCGCCAGCAGCACCCTGACAGGGGACTATGGCTACACCTTC. This encodes CASSTLTGDYGYTF.

The chain combines TRBV5-1 with TRBJ2-7; a weak D match, TRBD1 (6 bases). The CDR3 is 15 amino acids. From germline, CDR1 is SGHRS and CDR2 YFSETQ. Between the trimmed V and J ends, which lost 0 bases and 2 bases, there was a span of 12 bases. CDR3 in amino acids: CASSLVWGPPYEQYF. CDR3 bases: TGCGCCAGCAGCTTGGTGTGGGGGCCCCCCTACGAGCAGTACTTC.

The chain recombines TRBV4-3 with TRBJ1-6, with a tentative D call TRBD1 (6 bases). Germline CDR1 LGHNA, CDR2 YSLEER. This CDR3 is 17 amino acids long. Trimming stripped 3 bases from V and 3 bases from J, with 15 bases between. CDR3 sequence: CASSQRDQGIYNSPLHF. The CDR3 bases are TGCGCCAGCAGCCAGAGGGACCAGGGGATCTATAATTCACCCCTCCACTTT.

The chain couples TRBV5-1 to TRBJ1-1; D is perhaps TRBD1 (5 bases). The V and J ends lost 5 bases and 2 bases respectively, with 10 bases between them. This CDR3 is 13 amino acids long. Germline CDR1 SGHRS, CDR2 YFSETQ. The CDR3 DNA follows: TGCGCCAGCAGGTGGACACTTAACACTGAAGCTTTCTTT. This encodes CASRWTLNTEAFF.

The rearrangement links TRBV6-5 to TRBJ1-6; 8 bases match TRBD1. The CDR3 length is 15 residues. Germline V CDR1 and CDR2: MNHEY, SVGAGI. Trimming took 7 bases from V and 7 from J; bases not matched to a gene: 9. CDR3 sequence (DNA): TGTGCCAGCAACGACAGGGGATTCTCCAATTCACCCCTCCACTTT. Its protein product is CASNDRGFSNSPLHF.

V gene TRBV6-4 combines with J gene TRBJ2-5; D not certain. V was cut by 3 bases and J by 0 bases, with 5 bases left in between. The V gene's germline CDR1 is MRHNA and CDR2 SNTAGT. The CDR3 extends over 13 amino acids. The CDR3 region is CASSELNQETQYF. In DNA, the CDR3 is TGTGCCAGCAGTGAACTGAACCAAGAGACCCAGTACTTC.

The V gene is TRBV11-3, the J gene TRBJ2-1; a possible D gene is TRBD2 (6 bases). Germline CDR1 SGHNT, CDR2 YENEEA. Trimming shortened V by 5 bases and J by 10 bases, and 12 bases separated the two germline ends. CDR3 length equals 12 residues. CDR3 DNA sequence: TGTGCCAGCAGCCCAGGAGGGCAGGAGCAGTTCTTC. Translated, it gives CASSPGGQEQFF.

J is TRBJ2-1 and V is TRBV5-1; D possibly corresponds to TRBD2 (6 bases). The germline V and J ends were trimmed by 5 bases and 5 bases, with 17 bases remaining between them. The CDR3 covers 15 residues. Germline values: CDR1 SGHRS, CDR2 YFSETQ. The CDR3 protein is CASRPRVAENNEQFF. For the CDR3, the DNA is TGCGCCAGCAGACCCCGGGTAGCGGAGAACAATGAGCAGTTCTTC.

This clone has just one count. The chain links TRBV9 to TRBJ2-5; 9 bases align to TRBD1. The CDR3 loop spans 15 amino acids. V dropped 0 bases and J dropped 2; count of bases not matched to a gene: 2. Germline V gene lookup returns CDR1 SGDLS and CDR2 YYNGEE. Written as DNA, the CDR3 is TGTGCCAGCAGCGTAGAGGGGACAGGGCAAGAGACCCAGTACTTC. Amino acid sequence: CASSVEGTGQETQYF. Complete variable domain (other parts from reference TRBV9 and TRBJ2-5): DSGVTQTPKHLITATGQRVTLRCSPRSGDLSVYWYQQSLDQGLQFLIQYYNGEERAKGNILERFSAQQFPDLHSELNLSSLELGDSALYFCASSVEGTGQETQYFGPGTRLLVL.

This clone was counted a single time. This rearrangement joins TRBV19 to TRBJ2-3; 8 bases map to TRBD2. This CDR3 has 22 residues. J was trimmed by 2 bases and V by 2 bases; bases with no gene match: 24. The germline V gene encodes CDR1 LNHDA and CDR2 SQIVND (reference sequence). CDR3 nucleotide sequence: TGTGCCAGTAGTATAACGGGGGGGCCCCGCTTCGCGCCCACGTGTCTCACAGATACGCAGTATTTT. Amino acids: CASSITGGPRFAPTCLTDTQYF.

As DNA, the CDR3 is TGTGCCAGCAGCGTGAGGACAGGGGGCACTGAAGCTTTCTTT. It is translated as CASSVRTGGTEAFF. The chain carries TRBV28 and TRBJ1-1; TRBD1 matches at 10 bases. CDR3 length: 14 residues. In germline, CDR1 is MDHEN, CDR2 SYDVKM. After removal of 6 bases from V and 4 bases from J, the junction contained 5 bases not matched to a gene.

Only one count was recorded for this clone. The chain uses TRBV6-1 and TRBJ2-2; 9 nucleotides agree with TRBD2. Trimming took 2 bases from V and 5 from J; bases not matched to a gene: 15. The CDR3 spans 19 residues. Germline lookup yields CDR1 MNHNS and CDR2 SASEGT. The CDR3 is CASSESELAGVQVTGELFF. The CDR3 bases are TGTGCCAGCAGTGAATCCGAACTAGCGGGCGTACAGGTAACCGGGGAGCTGTTTTTT.

The chain uses TRBV28 and TRBJ2-7, with a tentative D call TRBD2 (6 bases). V lost 6 bases, J lost 2 bases, and 11 bases lay in between. CDR3 length: 13 residues. Germline V gene sequence: CDR1 MDHEN, CDR2 SYDVKM. CDR3 bases: TGTGCCAGCAGCCATGGAGGGGCCTACGAGCAGTACTTC. It specifies CASSHGGAYEQYF.

This chain links TRBV18 with TRBJ1-6; 9 nucleotides match TRBD1. CDR1 is KGHSH, CDR2 LQKENI, per germline. The CDR3 is 19 amino acids. The V gene end was trimmed by 1 base and the J gene end by 7 bases; junction bases not matched to a gene: 14. The CDR3 nucleotides read TGTGCCAGCTCACCACTCCGGGACAGGGATAATTCTCGGAATTCACCCCTCCACTTT. Translated: CASSPLRDRDNSRNSPLHF.

Notes on this clone: Other DNA sequences within the sample encode an identical CDR3. This chain links TRBV19 with TRBJ2-2; D call uncertain. This CDR3 is built from 18 residues. Trimming left V 4 bases short and J 0 bases short, with 18 bases between. Germline V gene sequence: CDR1 LNHDA, CDR2 SQIVND (reference sequence). CDR3 bases: TGTGCCAGTAGTACAAGCCCACCTAAACCGCCGAACACCGGGGAGCTGTTTTTT. As protein: CASSTSPPKPPNTGELFF.

The count of this clone is one. The chain uses TRBV5-1 and TRBJ2-2; 8 bases match TRBD2. The V gene's germline CDR1 is SGHRS and CDR2 YFSETQ. The CDR3 is made up of 17 amino acids. Trimming removed 3 bases from V and 4 bases from J; junction bases left unmatched: 11. The CDR3 DNA reads TGCGCCAGCAGCTCCAGTGATAGCGGGGTACCCACCGGGGAGCTGTTTTTT. Protein product: CASSSSDSGVPTGELFF.

This chain links TRBV2 with TRBJ1-2; a weak D match, TRBD1 (6 bases). Trimming removed 8 bases at V and 6 bases at J, with 13 bases between. Looked up from germline, CDR1 is SNHLY and CDR2 is FYNNEI. The length of the CDR3 is 12 residues. As DNA, the CDR3 is TGTGCCAGCGTAGGGGGGGGCGATGGCTACACCTTC. It encodes CASVGGGDGYTF.

This sequence joins TRBV12-5 and TRBJ2-1, with 9 bases matching TRBD2. With V trimmed by 2 bases and J by 7 bases, 9 bases remained unmatched. CDR1 LGHNT and CDR2 FRNRAP come from the germline V gene. CDR3 length: 16 amino acids. The CDR3 loop reads CASGLPQREVTNEQFF. Written as DNA, the CDR3 is TGTGCTAGTGGTTTGCCCCAGCGGGAGGTAACGAATGAGCAGTTCTTC.

The chain links TRBV2 to TRBJ2-1; TRBD2 might be the D (7 bases). CDR3 length: 14 residues. Germline assignment: CDR1 SNHLY and CDR2 FYNNEI. Trimming took 3 bases from V and 9 from J, leaving 15 bases between them. The DNA for the CDR3 is TGTGCCAGCAGTGAGGGTGGGAGGGGGTGTGAGCAGTTCTTC. It codes for CASSEGGRGCEQFF.

The CDR3 here is CASSPPDRVSLGANVLTF. The CDR3 DNA is TGCGCCAGCAGCCCCCCGGACAGGGTCTCTCTCGGGGCCAACGTCCTGACTTTC. This rearrangement joins TRBV5-1 to TRBJ2-6; 8 nucleotides line up with TRBD1. The CDR3 extends over 18 amino acids. The germline V gene encodes CDR1 SGHRS and CDR2 YFSETQ. J gave up 4 bases and V 4 bases, and 13 bases lay outside the gene matches.

The chain combines TRBV19 with TRBJ2-7; possible D gene TRBD1, 6 bases. This CDR3 region has 13 residues. With 5 bases removed from V and 6 bases from J, the gap between germline ends came to 14 bases. From germline, CDR1 is LNHDA and CDR2 SQIVND (reference sequence). The DNA for the CDR3 is TGTGCCAGTAGTCAGACACAGGGTACCGAGCAGTACTTC. It specifies CASSQTQGTEQYF.

The rearrangement links TRBV5-6 to TRBJ1-5, with 7 bases that match TRBD1. The CDR3 runs to 16 residues. From germline, CDR1 is SGHDT and CDR2 YYEEEE. The V segment lost 4 bases and the J segment 2 bases; nucleotides outside the gene matches: 9. CDR3 sequence: CASSQTGESGNQPQHF. In DNA form, the CDR3 reads TGTGCCAGCAGCCAAACAGGGGAGAGCGGCAATCAGCCCCAGCATTTT.

The chain combines TRBV5-1 with TRBJ1-2; D is perhaps TRBD1 (6 bases). The CDR3 contains 14 residues. V was shortened by 5 bases and J by 5 bases, with 16 bases between the two germline ends. The germline V gene encodes CDR1 SGHRS and CDR2 YFSETQ. CDR3 protein: CASSSDGTPYGYTF. As DNA, the CDR3 is TGCGCCAGCAGTTCGGACGGGACACCTTATGGCTACACCTTC.

The rearrangement joins TRBV5-1 to TRBJ1-4; possibly TRBD1 for D (5 bases). CDR3 size: 17 residues. CDR1 and CDR2 (germline): SGHRS, YFSETQ. Trimming left V 2 bases short and J 0 bases short, with 14 bases between. Written as DNA, the CDR3 is TGCGCCAGCAGCTTAAAACAGCCAGGGCCAACTAATGAAAAACTGTTTTTT. Translation: CASSLKQPGPTNEKLFF.

The chain has TRBV27 and TRBJ2-5, with TRBD1 matching over 11 bases. Germline CDR1 reads MNHEY; CDR2 reads SMNVEV (reference sequence). CDR3 size: 17 residues. V shed 0 bases, J shed 5 bases, and the junction held 8 bases outside the gene matches. This chain's CDR3 is CASSLSGQGAHRETQYF. The CDR3 DNA is TGTGCCAGCAGTTTATCTGGACAGGGGGCGCATCGGGAGACCCAGTACTTC.

The chain is built from TRBV11-2 and TRBJ2-1, with 13 bases identical to TRBD2. Trimming removed 3 bases from V and 5 bases from J; junction bases left unmatched: 7. This CDR3 is built from 17 residues. Germline V gene sequence: CDR1 SGHAT, CDR2 FQNNGV. The CDR3 loop reads CASSFRTSGGRHNEQFF. In DNA, the CDR3 is TGTGCCAGCAGCTTCCGGACTAGCGGGGGCCGACACAATGAGCAGTTCTTC. Combining the CDR3 with reference TRBV11-2 and TRBJ2-1 gives the whole variable domain EAGVAQSPRYKIIEKRQSVAFWCNPISGHATLYWYQQILGQGPKLLIQFQNNGVVDDSQLPKDRFSAERLKGVDSTLKIQPAKLEDSAVYLCASSFRTSGGRHNEQFFGPGTRLTVL.

The chain joins TRBV27 to TRBJ1-3; unclear D gene. V gave up 5 bases and J gave up 0 bases, with 8 bases separating them. The CDR3 is 14 residues long. The germline V gene has CDR1 MNHEY and CDR2 SMNVEV (reference sequence). The CDR3: CASSPNGSGNTIYF. CDR3 sequence (DNA): TGTGCCAGCAGTCCTAATGGCTCTGGAAACACCATATATTTT.

The rearrangement uses TRBV7-2 and TRBJ2-3; 11 bases are shared with TRBD2. The CDR3 is 19 residues long. Trimming removed 5 bases from V and 0 bases from J; junction bases left unmatched: 13. CDR1 and CDR2 from the germline V gene are SGHTA and FQGNSA. DNA of the CDR3: TGTGCCAGCAGCAGGGGGCTAGCGGGGGGCCATTCTAGCACAGATACGCAGTATTTT. Translating gives CASSRGLAGGHSSTDTQYF.